This T cell receptor (beta chain) was documented in a study of Graves' ophthalmopathy and Graves' hyperthyroidism listed by TCRdb under 2018. About the investigation overall: Peripheral blood was collected before any treatment was given, at the time of initial diagnosis. To tell Graves' ophthalmopathy apart from Graves' hyperthyroidism, and to predict which patients would progress to ophthalmopathy, the study relied on TCR beta repertoire signatures. In total, over 130 blood samples were TCR-sequenced: around 42 ophthalmopathy, some 80 hyperthyroidism and approximately 17 hyperthyroidism-to-ophthalmopathy patients. To explore V-J signatures distinguishing ophthalmopathy from hyperthyroidism, a discovery set of 100 patients (roughly 45 ophthalmopathy, about 57 stable hyperthyroidism) was enrolled. An independent validation cohort was composed of some 19 hyperthyroidism patients and over 15 patients who later progressed from hyperthyroidism to ophthalmopathy. In several hyperthyroidism patients, the T-cell repertoire of thyroid tissue was compared with the T-cell repertoire of blood. Once sampling was done, hyperthyroidism patients were given methimazole at a starting dose of 30 mg daily, while ophthalmopathy patients were given high-dose intravenous methylprednisolone. The 100 or so discovery patients were randomly divided into training and test sets at a 7:3 ratio. Overall study outcomes, separate from this receptor: Most of the expanded thyroid clonotypes with a frequency above 0.001 were also detected in blood, and it was suggested that the thyroid immune response may be reflected by blood repertoires. Sample size was not statistically predetermined, and group allocation was not concealed from the investigators. In cross-validation, the 13-signature model distinguished ophthalmopathy from stable hyperthyroidism with approximately 90% sensitivity and approximately 81% specificity, and in the test set the corresponding values were around 78% and 73%. In validation, the model predicted ophthalmopathy progression with roughly 68% sensitivity and roughly 72% specificity; eleven to twelve predicted patients were CT-confirmed with GO in a median of approximately 6.2 months.

Patients with ophthalmopathy had moderately to severely active disease, with a Clinical Activity Score of 3 or more, a NOSPECS grade of 4 or more, and a disease duration of less than 3 months. Anyone with other autoimmune diseases, uncontrolled infections, pregnancy or lactation was excluded from the study. Diagnosis was based on clinical symptoms, serum thyroxine, TRAb, thyroid ultrasound and orbital computed tomography. PBMCs were isolated from about 9 ml of fresh peripheral blood by Ficoll-Paque density gradient centrifugation. Total RNA was extracted using Trizol reagent, and RNA quality was checked on an Agilent 2100 Bioanalyzer. Looking up the germline V gene yields CDR1 MNHNS and CDR2 SASEGT. V is pared back by 2 bases and J by 1 base, with 14 bases lying between the germline termini. The CDR3 runs 16 residues from the cysteine to the phenylalanine. Only the CDR3 DNA stays, 48 bases, in frame from base 1.

For repertoire sequencing, TCR beta CDR3 regions were amplified from RNA transcripts. The first round was an RT-PCR using HTBI primers with the Qiagen OneStep RT-PCR kit, and this first round was followed by a second-round multiplex PCR, then size selection and purification. Libraries were sequenced on an Illumina HiSeq2000 using paired-end 100 bp reads. The original methods were these. SOAPnuke was used for read processing, and reads with adapters, uncalled bases, a mean Phred below 15, or no exact constant-primer or identifier match were discarded. COPE v1.2.5 was used to merge high-quality paired reads. Each unique nucleotide sequence was treated as a clonotype, and MiTCR v1.1 was used to align the clonotypes to the IMGT TRB V, D and J references. Analysis was restricted to V-J combinations with a frequency above 0.0001, which covered roughly 99% of repertoires. A TCR clonal expansion and chaos score per V-J combination was defined as the ratio of F50 clonal expansion to chaos observed in the TCRdist matrix. Welch's t-statistics and random forest were used to reduce the features to approximately 13 V-J combinations, which were then used as input to a naive Bayes classifier. Thyroid-blood repertoire similarity was quantified with the Morisita-Horn index. TCRdb reworked the public reads: Q25 trimming with fastp, MiXCR clone assembly, productive beta chains retained. Rows with one shared CDR3 protein collapse into an entry with the most common genes and DNA. These V and J calls originate from TCRdb's pipeline instead of the authors' own analysis. The sample data list almost 400,000 distinct CDR3 sequences, and about a sixth of these were observed just once. Jointly, the top ten make up 1.6% of the sample.

Comments on this clonotype: Its recognized antigen is unknown. No qualities accompany the bases; no much larger clone lies one base away.

The chain was built from TRBV6-1 and TRBJ1-1, with no confident D gene call. The sequence was collected from a woman aged 18-30 years with Graves' ophthalmopathy. Donor details come from another sample of the same person, matched by shared clones. Sequencing was done on a sample of peripheral blood. The CDR3: CASSEYVLSKNTEAFF. The DNA sequence reads TGTGCCAGCAGTGAATATGTCCTGAGTAAGAACACTGAAGCTTTCTTT.